A selection of T cell receptor beta chains follows, all from one sample in a study of beta chain features in type 1 diabetes. Profiled with immunoSEQ multiplex PCR; TCRdb holds only in-frame clones, not every one. Here the sample spans 250,000 or so clones, under 70% being singletons. Source material: naive CD4+ T cells from blood. The source is a man aged 25-45 years in good health. CDR3s include the opening cysteine and the closing phenylalanine or tryptophan. D genes are given only for firm matches. Size is omitted from some rows. Given values are once, few, many or a class for expanded clones.

abundance,j_gene,d_gene,v_gene,CDR3nt,CDR3aa
.,TRBJ2-1,.,TRBV5-1,TGCGCCAGCAGCCTCGATCTTTGGAATGAGCAGTTCTTC,CASSLDLWNEQFF
.,TRBJ1-2,.,TRBV6-5,TGTGCCAGCAGTTACGGAGGAGGCGGCTACACCTTC,CASSYGGGGYTF
.,TRBJ1-1,.,TRBV29-1,TGCAGCGTTGGGCCGGGGAGCGGCAACACTGAAGCTTTCTTT,CSVGPGSGNTEAFF
.,TRBJ2-3,.,TRBV9,TGTGCCAGCAGCGTTGGACGGGTTGCAGATACGCAGTATTTT,CASSVGRVADTQYF
.,TRBJ2-6,.,TRBV28,TGTGCCAGCAGTTTAAGGGAAACTGGGGCCAACGTCCTGACTTTC,CASSLRETGANVLTF
few,TRBJ2-7,TRBD1,TRBV19,TGTGCCAGTAGTATAGGGACAGGGATAAGCGAGCAGTACTTC,CASSIGTGISEQYF
.,TRBJ2-4,.,TRBV10-3,TGTGCCATCAGTGAGCCTCCTGAACGAATTCAGTACTTC,CAISEPPERIQYF
once,TRBJ2-7,.,TRBV30,TGTGCCTGGAATCCAGGAAGGGAGCAGTACTTC,CAWNPGREQYF
.,TRBJ2-1,.,TRBV25-1,TGTGCCAGCAGCGACGCCGGGACTTCCTCCTACAATGAGCAGTTCTTC,CASSDAGTSSYNEQFF
.,TRBJ2-7,.,TRBV6-5,TGTGCCACCACCTCGGCAGCATCCTACGAGCAGTACTTC,CATTSAASYEQYF
.,TRBJ1-3,.,TRBV25-1,TGTGCCAGCAGTGAACGCAGCATCGTCTCTGGAAACACCATATATTTT,CASSERSIVSGNTIYF
.,TRBJ2-1,TRBD2,TRBV29-1,TGCAGCGCCGACTGGCGGGGGCGGGAGGACAATGAGCAGTTCTTC,CSADWRGREDNEQFF
.,TRBJ2-7,.,TRBV30,TGTGCCTGGAGCGCCGACAGGAAATACGAGCAGTACTTC,CAWSADRKYEQYF
.,TRBJ1-5,.,TRBV30,TGTGCCTGGAGTGACACAGGCAATCAGCCCCAGCATTTT,CAWSDTGNQPQHF
once,TRBJ2-7,TRBD1,TRBV13,TGTGCCAGCAGCTACCAGCAACAGGGGGACGAGCAGTACTTC,CASSYQQQGDEQYF
few,TRBJ2-5,TRBD1,TRBV15,TGTGCCACCAGCTGGGACAGGGGGAGGCAAGAGACCCAGTACTTC,CATSWDRGRQETQYF